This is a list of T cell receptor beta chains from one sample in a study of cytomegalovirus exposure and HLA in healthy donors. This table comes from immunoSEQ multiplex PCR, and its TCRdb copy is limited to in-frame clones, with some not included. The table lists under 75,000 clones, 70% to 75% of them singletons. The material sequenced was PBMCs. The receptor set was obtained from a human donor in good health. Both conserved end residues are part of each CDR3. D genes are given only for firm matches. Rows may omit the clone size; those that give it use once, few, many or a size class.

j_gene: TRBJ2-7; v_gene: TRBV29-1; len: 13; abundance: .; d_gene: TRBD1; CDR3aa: CSVEGRGPNEQYF; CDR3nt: TGCAGCGTTGAAGGCAGGGGGCCCAACGAGCAGTACTTC
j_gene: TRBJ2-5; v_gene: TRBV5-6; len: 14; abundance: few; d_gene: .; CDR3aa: CASIAGLLQETQYF; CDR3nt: TGTGCCAGCATCGCGGGACTCCTTCAAGAGACCCAGTACTTC
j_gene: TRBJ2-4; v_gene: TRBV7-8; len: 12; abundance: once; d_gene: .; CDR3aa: CASSSQGNIQYF; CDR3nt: TGTGCCAGCAGCTCGCAGGGAAACATTCAGTACTTC
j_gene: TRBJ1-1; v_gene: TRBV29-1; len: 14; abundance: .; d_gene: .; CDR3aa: CSATSQGWNTEAFF; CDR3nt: TGCAGCGCCACCAGCCAGGGCTGGAACACTGAAGCTTTCTTT
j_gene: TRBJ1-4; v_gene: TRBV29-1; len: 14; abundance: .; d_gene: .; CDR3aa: CSVRSTGTNEKLFF; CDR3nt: TGCAGCGTTCGATCCACAGGGACTAATGAAAAACTGTTTTTT
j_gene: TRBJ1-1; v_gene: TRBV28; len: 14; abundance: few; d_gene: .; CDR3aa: CASSLLHTRGEAFF; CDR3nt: TGTGCCAGCAGTTTGCTTCATACCCGAGGGGAAGCTTTCTTT
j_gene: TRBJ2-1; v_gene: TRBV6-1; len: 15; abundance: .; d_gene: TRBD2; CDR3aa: CASSEAAGVTDEQFF; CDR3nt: TGTGCCAGCAGTGAAGCGGCGGGAGTCACAGATGAGCAGTTCTTC
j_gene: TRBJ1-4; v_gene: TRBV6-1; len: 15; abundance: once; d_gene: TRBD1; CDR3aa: CASSEIGTGDEKLFF; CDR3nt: TGTGCCAGCAGTGAAATAGGGACAGGAGACGAAAAACTGTTTTTT
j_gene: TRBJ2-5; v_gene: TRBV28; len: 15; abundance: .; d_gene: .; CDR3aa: CASSYFKGVQETQYF; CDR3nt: TGTGCCAGCAGTTACTTCAAGGGGGTCCAAGAGACCCAGTACTTC
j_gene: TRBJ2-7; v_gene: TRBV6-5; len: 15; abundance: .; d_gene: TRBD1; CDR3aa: CASSSGQGGHYEQYF; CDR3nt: TGTGCCAGCAGTTCGGGACAGGGTGGTCACTACGAGCAGTACTTC
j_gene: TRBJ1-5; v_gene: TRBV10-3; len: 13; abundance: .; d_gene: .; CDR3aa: CAISVSTGQPQHF; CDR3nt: TGTGCCATCAGTGTGTCGACGGGACAGCCCCAGCATTTT
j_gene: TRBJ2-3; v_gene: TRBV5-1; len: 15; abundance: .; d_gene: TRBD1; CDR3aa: CASSILGTGTDTQYF; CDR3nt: TGCGCCAGCAGCATCCTTGGGACAGGCACAGATACGCAGTATTTT
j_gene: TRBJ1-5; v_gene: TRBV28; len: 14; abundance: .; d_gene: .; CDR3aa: CASSFNRERKPQHF; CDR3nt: TGTGCCAGCAGTTTCAACAGGGAGAGGAAGCCCCAGCATTTT
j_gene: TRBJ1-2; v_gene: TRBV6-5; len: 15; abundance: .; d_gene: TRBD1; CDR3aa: CASSYEDRGGDGYTF; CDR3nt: TGTGCCAGCAGTTACGAGGACAGGGGTGGCGATGGCTACACCTTC
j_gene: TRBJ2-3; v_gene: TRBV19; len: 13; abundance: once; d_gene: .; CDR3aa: CATAGTWEDTQYF; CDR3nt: TGTGCCACCGCCGGGACTTGGGAAGATACGCAGTATTTT
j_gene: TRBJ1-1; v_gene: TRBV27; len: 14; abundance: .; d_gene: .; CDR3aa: CASRRGGEGTEAFF; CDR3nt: TGTGCCAGCAGACGGGGGGGGGAGGGGACTGAAGCTTTCTTT
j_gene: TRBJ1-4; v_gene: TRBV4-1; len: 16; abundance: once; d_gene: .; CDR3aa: CASSRPRGSTNEKLFF; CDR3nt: TGCGCCAGCAGCCGCCCACGAGGATCAACTAATGAAAAACTGTTTTTT
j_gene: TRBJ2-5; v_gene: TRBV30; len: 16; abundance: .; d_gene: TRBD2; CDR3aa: CAWKLPSGRDQETQYF; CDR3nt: TGTGCCTGGAAACTACCCAGCGGGAGGGACCAAGAGACCCAGTACTTC
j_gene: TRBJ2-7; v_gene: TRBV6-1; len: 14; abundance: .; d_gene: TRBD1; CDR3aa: CASSEEGTGGQQYF; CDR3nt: TGTGCCAGCAGTGAAGAAGGGACAGGGGGACAGCAGTACTTC
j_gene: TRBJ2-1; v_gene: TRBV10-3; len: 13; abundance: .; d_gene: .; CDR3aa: CATRDSHYNEQFF; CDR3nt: TGTGCCACCCGGGACTCCCACTACAATGAGCAGTTCTTC
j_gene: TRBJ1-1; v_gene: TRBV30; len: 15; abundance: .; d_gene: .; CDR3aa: CAWIPQGGRNTEAFF; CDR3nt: TGTGCCTGGATCCCCCAGGGAGGGAGGAACACTGAAGCTTTCTTT
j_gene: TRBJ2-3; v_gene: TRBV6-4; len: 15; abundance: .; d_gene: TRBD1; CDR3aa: CASSSGTGETDTQYF; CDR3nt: TGTGCCAGCAGTTCCGGGACAGGGGAAACAGATACGCAGTATTTT
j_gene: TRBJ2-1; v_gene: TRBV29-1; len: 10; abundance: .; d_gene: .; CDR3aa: CSVDQNEQFF; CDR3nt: TGCAGCGTTGACCAGAATGAGCAGTTCTTC
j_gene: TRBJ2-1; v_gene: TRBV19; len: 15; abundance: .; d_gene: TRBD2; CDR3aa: CASSSSGTSGREQFF; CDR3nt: TGTGCCAGTAGTTCCTCCGGGACTAGCGGTCGAGAGCAGTTCTTC
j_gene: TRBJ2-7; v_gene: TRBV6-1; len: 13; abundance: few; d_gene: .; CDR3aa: CASSERSSYEQYF; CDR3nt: TGTGCCAGCAGTGAACGGAGCTCCTACGAGCAGTACTTC
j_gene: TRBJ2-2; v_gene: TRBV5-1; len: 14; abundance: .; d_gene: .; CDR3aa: CASADLGDTGELFF; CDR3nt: TGCGCCAGCGCAGACCTAGGGGACACCGGGGAGCTGTTTTTT
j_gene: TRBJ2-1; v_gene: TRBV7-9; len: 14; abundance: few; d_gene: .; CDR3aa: CASSPWQGDYEQFF; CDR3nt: TGTGCCAGCAGCCCCTGGCAGGGTGACTATGAGCAGTTCTTC
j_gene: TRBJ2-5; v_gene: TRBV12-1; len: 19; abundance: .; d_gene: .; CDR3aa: CASSPRHRDRGLWFETQYF; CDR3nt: TGTGCCAGCAGCCCACGACACCGGGACAGGGGGTTGTGGTTTGAGACCCAGTACTTC
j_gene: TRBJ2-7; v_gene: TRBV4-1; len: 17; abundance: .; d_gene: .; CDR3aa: CASSHPMTGPLPYEQYF; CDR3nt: TGCGCCAGCAGCCATCCCATGACAGGACCGCTTCCCTACGAGCAGTACTTC
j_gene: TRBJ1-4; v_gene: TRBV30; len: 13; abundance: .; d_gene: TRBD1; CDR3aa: CAWAGTGGGKLFF; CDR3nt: TGTGCCTGGGCTGGGACAGGCGGGGGAAAACTGTTTTTT
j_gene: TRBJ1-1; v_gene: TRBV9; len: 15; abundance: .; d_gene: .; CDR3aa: CASSVRGGADTEAFF; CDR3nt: TGTGCCAGCAGCGTCCGGGGGGGGGCGGACACTGAAGCTTTCTTT
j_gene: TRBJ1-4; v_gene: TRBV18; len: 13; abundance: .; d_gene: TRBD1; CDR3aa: CASSQGQLEKLFF; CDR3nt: TGTGCCAGCTCACAGGGACAGCTGGAAAAACTGTTTTTT
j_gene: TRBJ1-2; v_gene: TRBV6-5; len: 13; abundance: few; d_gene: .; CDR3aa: CASSQTGNYGYTF; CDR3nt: TGTGCCAGCTCCCAAACAGGGAACTATGGCTACACCTTC
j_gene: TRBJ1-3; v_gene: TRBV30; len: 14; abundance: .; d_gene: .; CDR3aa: CAWSPLVVLNTIYF; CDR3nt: TGTGCCTGGAGTCCGTTGGTAGTACTAAACACCATATATTTT
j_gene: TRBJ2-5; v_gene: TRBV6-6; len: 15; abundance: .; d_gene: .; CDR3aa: CASSYSRADQETQYF; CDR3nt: TGTGCCAGCAGTTACTCGAGGGCGGATCAAGAGACCCAGTACTTC
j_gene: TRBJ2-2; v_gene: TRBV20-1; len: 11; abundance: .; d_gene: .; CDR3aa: CSATGHGELFF; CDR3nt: TGCAGTGCTACTGGGCACGGGGAGCTGTTTTTT
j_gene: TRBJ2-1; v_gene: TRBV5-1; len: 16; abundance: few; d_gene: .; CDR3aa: CASSLVASGDYNEQFF; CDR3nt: TGCGCCAGCAGCTTGGTAGCCAGCGGAGATTACAATGAGCAGTTCTTC
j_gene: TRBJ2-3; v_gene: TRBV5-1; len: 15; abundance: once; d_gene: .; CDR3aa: CASSLEGRGFYTQYF; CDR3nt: TGCGCCAGCAGCTTGGAGGGAAGGGGCTTTTATACGCAGTATTTT
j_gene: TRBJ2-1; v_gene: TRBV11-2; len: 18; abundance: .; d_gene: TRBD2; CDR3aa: CASSLPLVVAGNTNEQFF; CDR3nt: TGTGCCAGCAGCTTACCCCTCGTTGTAGCGGGAAATACGAATGAGCAGTTCTTC
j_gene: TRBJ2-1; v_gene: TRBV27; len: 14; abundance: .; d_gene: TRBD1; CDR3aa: CASTLNTGGYEQFF; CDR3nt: TGTGCCAGCACCCTGAACACAGGGGGGTATGAGCAGTTCTTC
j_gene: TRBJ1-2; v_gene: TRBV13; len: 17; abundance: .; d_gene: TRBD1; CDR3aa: CASSSTLPDRENYGYTF; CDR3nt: TGTGCCAGCAGTTCCACCCTCCCGGACAGGGAGAACTATGGCTACACCTTC
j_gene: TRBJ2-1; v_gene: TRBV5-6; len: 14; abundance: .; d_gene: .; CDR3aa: CASSPGQKYNEQFF; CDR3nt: TGTGCCAGCAGCCCTGGACAGAAGTACAATGAGCAGTTCTTC
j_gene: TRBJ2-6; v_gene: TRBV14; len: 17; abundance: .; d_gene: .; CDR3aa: CASSQEQGRSGANVLTF; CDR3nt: TGTGCCAGCAGCCAAGAACAGGGAAGGTCTGGGGCCAACGTCCTGACTTTC
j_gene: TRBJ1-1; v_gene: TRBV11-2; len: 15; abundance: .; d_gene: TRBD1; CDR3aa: CASSDFRGTGIVAFF; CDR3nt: TGTGCCAGCAGCGACTTTAGGGGGACAGGGATAGTCGCTTTCTTT
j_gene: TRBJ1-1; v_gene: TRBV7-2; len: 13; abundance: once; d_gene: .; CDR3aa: CASSWDWNTEAFF; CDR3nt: TGTGCCAGCAGCTGGGACTGGAACACTGAAGCTTTCTTT
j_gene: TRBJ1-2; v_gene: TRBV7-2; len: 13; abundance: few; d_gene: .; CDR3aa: CASSSTTNYGYTF; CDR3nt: TGTGCCAGCAGCTCGACAACTAACTATGGCTACACCTTC
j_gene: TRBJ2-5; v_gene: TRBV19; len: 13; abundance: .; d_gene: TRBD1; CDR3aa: CATSWDREETQYF; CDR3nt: TGTGCCACCTCCTGGGACAGGGAAGAGACCCAGTACTTC
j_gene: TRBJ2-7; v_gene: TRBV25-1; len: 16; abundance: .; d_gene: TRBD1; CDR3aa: CASSESMTGAKDEQYF; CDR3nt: TGTGCCAGCAGTGAATCCATGACAGGGGCAAAGGACGAGCAGTACTTC
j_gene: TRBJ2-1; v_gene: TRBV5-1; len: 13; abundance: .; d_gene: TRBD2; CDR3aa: CASSFGLAGEQFF; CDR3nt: TGCGCCAGCAGCTTCGGACTAGCCGGTGAGCAGTTCTTC
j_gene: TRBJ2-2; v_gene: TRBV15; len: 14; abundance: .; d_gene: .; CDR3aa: CATSMDLPAGELFF; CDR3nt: TGTGCCACCAGCATGGACTTGCCAGCCGGGGAGCTGTTTTTT
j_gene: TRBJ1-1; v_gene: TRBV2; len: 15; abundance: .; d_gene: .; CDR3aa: CASSIRLEMNTEAFF; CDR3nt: TGTGCCAGCAGTATAAGGTTGGAGATGAACACTGAAGCTTTCTTT
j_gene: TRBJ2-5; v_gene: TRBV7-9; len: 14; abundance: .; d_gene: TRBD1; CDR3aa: CASSRTGGEETQYF; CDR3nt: TGTGCCAGCAGCCGGACAGGGGGCGAGGAGACCCAGTACTTC
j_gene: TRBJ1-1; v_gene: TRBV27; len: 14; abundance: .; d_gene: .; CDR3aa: CASSWASGYTEAFF; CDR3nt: TGTGCCAGCAGCTGGGCCAGTGGATACACTGAAGCTTTCTTT